This T cell receptor (beta chain) was profiled in a study of T cells after yellow fever vaccination. Whole-study context: For low cell numbers, libraries were made with SMART-Seq v4 Ultra Low Input. Study conclusions and caveats: A secondary response was less intense yet reached its peak sooner, at day 5 versus 15.

Trimming took 3 bases from V and 3 from J, leaving 15 bases between them. Germline V gives CDR1 DFQATT, CDR2 SNEGSKA (reference sequence). The CDR3 is 15 amino acids. There are many counts of this clonotype. No antigen is known for it. TCRdb used MiXCR to reprocess the 5' RACE reads, holding one entry per CDR3 protein. Among 300,000 to 400,000 distinct CDR3 sequences, 6.2% were seen once, and the ten largest hold about 15%. This clonotype was sampled from a man aged 30 to 45 who received the YFV17D yellow fever vaccine. Here the sequenced sample was PBMCs, taken 5 days after the yellow fever booster vaccination. The chain recombines TRBV20-1 with TRBJ2-1, with D maybe TRBD2 (6 bases). This CDR3 is CSASFRGNGYNEQFF. CDR3 in DNA: TGCAGTGCTAGTTTCCGCGGGAATGGCTACAATGAGCAGTTCTTC.